The T cell receptor (beta chain) described here comes from a study of blood T cell repertoires in COVID-19. In the study overall: Collection of acute and convalescent COVID-19 samples took place in the United States, Italy and Spain. Sources were T cells, B-cell-depleted T cells, or PBMCs; the material itself was cDNA or gDNA.

CDR3 length: 15 amino acids. Germline V gene data show CDR1 as LGHNA and CDR2 as YSLEER. The V and J ends lost 3 bases and 8 bases respectively, with 14 bases between them. The authors' processing: Scientists estimated how many nucleated cells there were by amplifying reference gene primers. Clones were read by immunoSEQ multiplex PCR, and TCRdb kept only the in-frame ones, dropping some. V, J and clone size are taken as reported in that table, and D and trimming were inferred from the DNA itself. The sample contains 250,000 to 300,000 clones, 75% to 90% of which appear only once. Sequencing was performed on peripheral blood. This TCR was recovered from a man aged 30 to 45 with active or convalescent COVID-19. The rearrangement uses TRBV4-3 and TRBJ1-6; D is perhaps TRBD1 (5 bases). The CDR3 bases are TGCGCCAGCAGCCAGATTCAGGGAGGGGATTCACCCCTCCACTTT. Protein: CASSQIQGGDSPLHF.